The clone carrying this TCR beta chain was seen a single time. A much more abundant neighbour one base away suggests this may be a read error. The TCR beta CDR3 regions underwent amplification using RNA transcripts as the source. The TCR CDR3 first-round RT-PCR relied on the HTBI primer set. MiXCR, applied by TCRdb to the multiplex PCR reads, yields one record per CDR3 protein. The repertoire holds 500,000 to 550,000 distinct CDR3 sequences, with less than 25% as singletons. Graves' hyperthyroidism qualified as stable when ophthalmopathy did not progress within 18 months. PBMCs were derived from around 10 ml fresh peripheral blood. Germline loops: CDR1 SGHRS, CDR2 YFSETQ. The CDR3 covers 14 residues. This specimen belongs to a study of T cells in Graves' hyperthyroidism and ophthalmopathy.

Sequenced: blood. This receptor was obtained from a man between 18 and 35 years old with Graves' hyperthyroidism. This chain links TRBV5-1 with TRBJ2-7; 7 bases are shared with TRBD2. The chain's CDR3 is CSSSLGGDTYEQYF. The CDR3 nucleotides read TGCTCCAGCAGCTTGGGAGGGGATACCTACGAGCAGTACTTC.